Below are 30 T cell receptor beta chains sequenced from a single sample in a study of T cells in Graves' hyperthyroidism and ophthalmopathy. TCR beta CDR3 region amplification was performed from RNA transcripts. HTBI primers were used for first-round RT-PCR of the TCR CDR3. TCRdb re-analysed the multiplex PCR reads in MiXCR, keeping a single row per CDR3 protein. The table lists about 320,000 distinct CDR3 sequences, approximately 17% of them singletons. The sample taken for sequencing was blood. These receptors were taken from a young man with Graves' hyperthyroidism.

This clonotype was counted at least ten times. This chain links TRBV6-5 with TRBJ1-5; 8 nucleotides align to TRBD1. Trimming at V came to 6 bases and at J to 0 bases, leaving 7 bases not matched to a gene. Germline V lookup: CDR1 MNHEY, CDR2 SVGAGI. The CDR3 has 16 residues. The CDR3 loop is CASRLGQEISNQPQHF. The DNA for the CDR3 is TGTGCCAGCAGGCTGGGACAGGAAATTAGCAATCAGCCCCAGCATTTT.

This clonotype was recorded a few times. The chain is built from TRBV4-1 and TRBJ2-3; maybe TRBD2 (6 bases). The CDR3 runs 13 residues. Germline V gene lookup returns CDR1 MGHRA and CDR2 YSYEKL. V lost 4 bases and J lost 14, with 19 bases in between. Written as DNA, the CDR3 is TGCGCCAGCAGCCTAAGGGACTCCCATCCTATGTATTTT. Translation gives CASSLRDSHPMYF.

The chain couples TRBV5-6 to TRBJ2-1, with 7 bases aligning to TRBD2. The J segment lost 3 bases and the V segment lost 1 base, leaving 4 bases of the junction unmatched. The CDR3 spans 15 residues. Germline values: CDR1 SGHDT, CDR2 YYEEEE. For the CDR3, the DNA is TGTGCCAGCAGCTTGTGGGTAGCGGGCTACAATGAGCAGTTCTTC. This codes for CASSLWVAGYNEQFF.

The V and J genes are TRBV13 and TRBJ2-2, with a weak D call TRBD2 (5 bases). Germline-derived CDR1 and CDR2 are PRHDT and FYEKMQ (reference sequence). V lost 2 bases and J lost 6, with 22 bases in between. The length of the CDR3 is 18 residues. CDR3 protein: CASSLSSKGLAYPGELFF. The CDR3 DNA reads TGTGCCAGCAGCTTATCCTCTAAAGGGCTAGCTTACCCCGGGGAGCTGTTTTTT. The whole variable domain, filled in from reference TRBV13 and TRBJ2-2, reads AAGVIQSPRHLIKEKRETATLKCYPIPRHDTVYWYQQGPGQDPQFLISFYEKMQSDKGSIPDRFSAQQFSDYHSELNMSSLELGDSALYFCASSLSSKGLAYPGELFFGEGSRLTVL.

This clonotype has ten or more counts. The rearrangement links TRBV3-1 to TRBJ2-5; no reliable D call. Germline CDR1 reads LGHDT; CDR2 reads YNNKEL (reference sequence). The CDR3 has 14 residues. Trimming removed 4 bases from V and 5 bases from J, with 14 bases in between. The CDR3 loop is CASSLTVGSETQYF. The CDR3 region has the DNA TGTGCCAGCAGCCTTACAGTGGGTTCGGAGACCCAGTACTTC.

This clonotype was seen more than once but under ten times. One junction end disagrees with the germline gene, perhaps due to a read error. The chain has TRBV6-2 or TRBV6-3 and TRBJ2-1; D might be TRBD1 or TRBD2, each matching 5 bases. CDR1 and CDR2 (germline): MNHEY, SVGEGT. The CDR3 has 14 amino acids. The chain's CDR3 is CASYFSGASNEQLF. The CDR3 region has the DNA TGTGCCAGCTACTTTTCCGGGGCCTCGAATGAGCAGCTCTTC.

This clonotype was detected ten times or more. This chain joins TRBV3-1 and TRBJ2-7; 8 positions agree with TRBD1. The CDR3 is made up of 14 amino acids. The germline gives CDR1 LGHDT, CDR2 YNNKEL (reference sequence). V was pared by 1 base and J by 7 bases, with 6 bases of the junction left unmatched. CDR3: CASSQGRQGWEQYF. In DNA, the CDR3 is TGTGCCAGCAGCCAAGGGAGACAGGGGTGGGAGCAGTACTTC.

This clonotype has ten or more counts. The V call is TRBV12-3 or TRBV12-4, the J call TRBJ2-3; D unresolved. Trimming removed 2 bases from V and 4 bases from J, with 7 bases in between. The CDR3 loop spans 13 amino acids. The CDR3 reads CASSLRRPDTQYF. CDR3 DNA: TGTGCCAGCAGTTTACGTCGGCCAGATACGCAGTATTTT.

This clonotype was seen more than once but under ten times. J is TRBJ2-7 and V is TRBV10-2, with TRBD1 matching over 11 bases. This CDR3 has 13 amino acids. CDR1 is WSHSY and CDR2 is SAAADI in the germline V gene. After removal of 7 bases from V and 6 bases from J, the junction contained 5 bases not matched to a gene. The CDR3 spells CASTWTGGSEQYF. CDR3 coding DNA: TGCGCCAGCACCTGGACAGGGGGCAGCGAGCAGTACTTC.

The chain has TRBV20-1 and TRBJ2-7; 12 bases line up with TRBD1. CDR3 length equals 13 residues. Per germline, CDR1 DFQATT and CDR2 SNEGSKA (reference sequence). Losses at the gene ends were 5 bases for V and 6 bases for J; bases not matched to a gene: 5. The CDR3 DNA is TGCAGTGCTCCCGGGACAGGGGGCTTCGAGCAGTACTTC. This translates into CSAPGTGGFEQYF.

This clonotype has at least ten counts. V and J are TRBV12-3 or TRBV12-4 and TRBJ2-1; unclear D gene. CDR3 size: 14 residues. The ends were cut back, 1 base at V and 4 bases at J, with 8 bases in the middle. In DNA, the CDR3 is TGTGCCAGCAGTTTAGGCGGAGTTTACAATGAGCAGTTCTTC. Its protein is CASSLGGVYNEQFF.

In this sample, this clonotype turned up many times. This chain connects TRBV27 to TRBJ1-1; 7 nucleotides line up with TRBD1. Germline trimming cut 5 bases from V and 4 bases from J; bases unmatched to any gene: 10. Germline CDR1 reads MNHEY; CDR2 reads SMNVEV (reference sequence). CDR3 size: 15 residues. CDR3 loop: CASSATYRGATEAFF. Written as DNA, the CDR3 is TGTGCCAGCAGTGCCACCTACAGGGGAGCCACTGAAGCTTTCTTT.

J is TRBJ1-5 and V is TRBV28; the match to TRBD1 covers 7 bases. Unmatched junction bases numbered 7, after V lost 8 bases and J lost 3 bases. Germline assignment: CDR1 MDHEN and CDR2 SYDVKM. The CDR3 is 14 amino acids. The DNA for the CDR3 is TGTGCCAGCTCGGCAGGGGGTCACAATCAGCCCCAGCATTTT. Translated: CASSAGGHNQPQHF.

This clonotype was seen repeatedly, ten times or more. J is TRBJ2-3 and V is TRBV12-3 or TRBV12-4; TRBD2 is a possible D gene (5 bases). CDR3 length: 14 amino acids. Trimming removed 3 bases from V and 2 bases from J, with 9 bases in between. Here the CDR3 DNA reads TGTGCCAGCAGTTTGGGGAGCCCCACAGATACGCAGTATTTT. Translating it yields CASSLGSPTDTQYF.

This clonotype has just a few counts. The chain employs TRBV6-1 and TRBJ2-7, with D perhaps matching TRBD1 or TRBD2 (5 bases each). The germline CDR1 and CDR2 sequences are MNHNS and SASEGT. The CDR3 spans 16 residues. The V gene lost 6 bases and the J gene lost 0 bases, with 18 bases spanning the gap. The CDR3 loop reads CASSPSGARASYEQYF. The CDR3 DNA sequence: TGTGCCAGCAGCCCGTCCGGGGCTCGGGCCTCCTACGAGCAGTACTTC.

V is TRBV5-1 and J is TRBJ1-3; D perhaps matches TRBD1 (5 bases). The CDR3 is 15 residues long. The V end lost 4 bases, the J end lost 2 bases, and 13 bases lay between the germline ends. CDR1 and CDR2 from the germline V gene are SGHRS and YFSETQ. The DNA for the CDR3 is TGCGCCAGCAGCCTGACCGGGGGAACTGGAAACACCATATATTTT. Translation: CASSLTGGTGNTIYF.

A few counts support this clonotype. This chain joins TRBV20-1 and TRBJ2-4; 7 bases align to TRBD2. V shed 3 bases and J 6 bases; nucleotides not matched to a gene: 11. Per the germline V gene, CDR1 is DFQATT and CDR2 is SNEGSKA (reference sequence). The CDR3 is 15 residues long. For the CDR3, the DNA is TGCAGTGCTAGGGCTGCGGCGGGAGCGGGAAACATTCAGTACTTC. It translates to CSARAAAGAGNIQYF.

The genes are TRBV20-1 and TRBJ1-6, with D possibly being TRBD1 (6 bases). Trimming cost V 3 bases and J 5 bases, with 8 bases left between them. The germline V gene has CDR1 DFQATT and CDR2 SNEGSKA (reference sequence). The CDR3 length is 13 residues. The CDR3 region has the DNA TGCAGTGCTAGCCAGGGGAATAATTCACCCCTCCACTTT. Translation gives CSASQGNNSPLHF.

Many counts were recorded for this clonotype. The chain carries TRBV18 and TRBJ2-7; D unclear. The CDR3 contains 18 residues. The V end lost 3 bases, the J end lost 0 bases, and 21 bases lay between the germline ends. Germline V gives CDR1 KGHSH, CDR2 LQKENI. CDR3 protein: CASSPVAAGPAFSYEQYF. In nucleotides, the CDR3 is TGTGCCAGCTCACCGGTCGCCGCAGGCCCTGCCTTCTCCTACGAGCAGTACTTC.

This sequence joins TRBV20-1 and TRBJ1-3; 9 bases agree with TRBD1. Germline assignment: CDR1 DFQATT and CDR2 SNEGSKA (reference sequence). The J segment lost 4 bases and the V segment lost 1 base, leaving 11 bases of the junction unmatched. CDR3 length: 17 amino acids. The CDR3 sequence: CSARGGTGRIDGNTIYF. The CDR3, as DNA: TGCAGTGCTAGAGGTGGGACAGGGAGGATTGACGGAAACACCATATATTTT.

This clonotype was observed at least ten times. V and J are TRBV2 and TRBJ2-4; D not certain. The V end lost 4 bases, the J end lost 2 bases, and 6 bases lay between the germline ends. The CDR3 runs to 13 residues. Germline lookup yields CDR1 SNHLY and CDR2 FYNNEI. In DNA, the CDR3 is TGTGCCAGCAGTGCGAGTTCCAAAAACATTCAGTACTTC. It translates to CASSASSKNIQYF.

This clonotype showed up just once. CDR3 nucleotides: TGTGCCAGCAGTCTCGGCAGAGAAATCACAGATACGCAGTATTTT. It translates to CASSLGREITDTQYF. V is TRBV11-2 and J is TRBJ2-3; D is undetermined. Germline lookup yields CDR1 SGHAT and CDR2 FQNNGV. Deletions cut 6 bases from V and 2 bases from J, with 15 bases between. The CDR3 sequence is 15 residues long.

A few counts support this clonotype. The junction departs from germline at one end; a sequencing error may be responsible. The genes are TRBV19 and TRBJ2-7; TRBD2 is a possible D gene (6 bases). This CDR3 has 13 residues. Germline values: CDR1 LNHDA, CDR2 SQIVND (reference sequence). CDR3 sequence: CASRDPDYYEQYF. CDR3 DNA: TGTGCCAGTAGAGACCCGGACTATTACGAACAGTACTTC.

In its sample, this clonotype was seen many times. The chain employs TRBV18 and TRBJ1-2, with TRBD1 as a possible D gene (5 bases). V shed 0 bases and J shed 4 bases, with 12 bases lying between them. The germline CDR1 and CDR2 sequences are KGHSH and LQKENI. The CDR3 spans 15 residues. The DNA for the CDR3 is TGTGCCAGCTCACCACCGAGCGGGAGGGGCTATGGCTACACCTTC. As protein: CASSPPSGRGYGYTF.

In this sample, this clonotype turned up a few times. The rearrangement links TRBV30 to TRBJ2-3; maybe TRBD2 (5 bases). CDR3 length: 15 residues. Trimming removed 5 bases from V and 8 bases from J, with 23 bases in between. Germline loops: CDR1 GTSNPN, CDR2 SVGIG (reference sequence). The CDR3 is CAWALLAPPAGTQYF. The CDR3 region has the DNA TGTGCCTGGGCTCTGTTGGCTCCACCGGCGGGTACGCAGTATTTT.

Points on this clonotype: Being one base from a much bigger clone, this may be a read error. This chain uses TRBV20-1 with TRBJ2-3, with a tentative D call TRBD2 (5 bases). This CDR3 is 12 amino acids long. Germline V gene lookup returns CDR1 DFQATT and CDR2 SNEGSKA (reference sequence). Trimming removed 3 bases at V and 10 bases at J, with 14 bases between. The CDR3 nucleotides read TGCAGTGCTAGTACGGACTCTCGTGCGCAGTATTTT. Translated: CSASTDSRAQYF.

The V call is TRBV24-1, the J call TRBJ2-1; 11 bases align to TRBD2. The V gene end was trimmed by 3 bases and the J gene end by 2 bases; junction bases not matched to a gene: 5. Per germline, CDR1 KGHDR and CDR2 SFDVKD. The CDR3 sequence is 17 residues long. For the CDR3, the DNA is TGTGCCACCAGTGATGGGATAGCGGGAGGGACCTACAATGAGCAGTTCTTC. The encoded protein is CATSDGIAGGTYNEQFF.

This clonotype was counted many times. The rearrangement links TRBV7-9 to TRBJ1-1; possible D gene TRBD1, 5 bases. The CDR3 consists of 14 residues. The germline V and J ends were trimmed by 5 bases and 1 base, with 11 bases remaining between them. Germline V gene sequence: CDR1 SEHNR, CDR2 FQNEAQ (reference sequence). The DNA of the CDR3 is TGTGCCAGCAGCCTGGGACGGACGAACACTGAAGCTTTCTTT. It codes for CASSLGRTNTEAFF.

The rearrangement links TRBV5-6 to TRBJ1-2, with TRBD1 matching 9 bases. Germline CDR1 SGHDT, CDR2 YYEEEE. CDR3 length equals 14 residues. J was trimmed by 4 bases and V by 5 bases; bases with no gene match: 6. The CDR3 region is CASRTTGGSYGYTF. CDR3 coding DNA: TGTGCCAGCAGAACGACAGGGGGAAGCTATGGCTACACCTTC.

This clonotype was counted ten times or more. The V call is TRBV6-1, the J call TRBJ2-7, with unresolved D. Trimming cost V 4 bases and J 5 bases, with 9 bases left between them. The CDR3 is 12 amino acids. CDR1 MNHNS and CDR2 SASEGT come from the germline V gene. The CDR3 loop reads CASSVPGDEQYF. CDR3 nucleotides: TGTGCCAGCAGTGTTCCGGGCGACGAGCAGTACTTC.